These 16 T cell receptor beta chains originate from one sample sequenced in a study of early T cells in non-severe SARS-CoV-2 infection. TCRdb re-called the 5' RACE reads through MiXCR, storing one row per CDR3 protein. The table records some 35,000 distinct CDR3 sequences, around 5% of them present only once. The sequenced material came from whole blood. The receptors derive from an adult who was a healthcare worker with PCR-confirmed SARS-CoV-2 infection or an uninfected control (not recorded which).

This clonotype has ten or more counts. This chain uses TRBV15 with TRBJ2-7, with 8 bases lining up with TRBD2. Germline-derived CDR1 and CDR2 are LNHNV and YYDKDF (reference sequence). The V segment lost 4 bases and the J segment 1 base; nucleotides outside the gene matches: 6. There are 15 residues in the CDR3. CDR3 in amino acids: CATSKPGLGSYEQYF. In nucleotides, the CDR3 is TGTGCCACCAGCAAACCGGGACTAGGGTCCTACGAGCAGTACTTC.

The chain is built from TRBV15 and TRBJ2-3; a weak D match, TRBD2 (6 bases). The V and J ends lost 3 bases and 2 bases respectively, with 15 bases between them. The germline V gene encodes CDR1 LNHNV and CDR2 YYDKDF (reference sequence). The CDR3 is 16 residues long. CDR3 nucleotide sequence: TGTGCCACCAGCAGCGATCAGGGCGGGATCACAGATACGCAGTATTTT. This sequence encodes CATSSDQGGITDTQYF. Based on the CDR3 plus reference TRBV15 and TRBJ2-3, the full variable domain is DAMVIQNPRYQVTQFGKPVTLSCSQTLNHNVMYWYQQKSSQAPKLLFHYYDKDFNNEADTPDNFQSRRPNTSFCFLDIRSPGLGDTAMYLCATSSDQGGITDTQYFGPGTRLTVL.

As regards this clonotype: A much larger clone lies a single base off, so this may be a read error. V gene TRBV20-1 combines with J gene TRBJ1-6; 8 nucleotides line up with TRBD1. The CDR3 has 14 residues. V trimming: 6 bases; J trimming: 11 bases; junction bases outside the gene matches: 12. In germline, CDR1 is DFQATT, CDR2 SNEGSKA (reference sequence). The CDR3 DNA reads TGCAGTGCCAGAAAGACAGGGGATGGGACACCCCTCCACTTT. It encodes CSARKTGDGTPLHF.

This clonotype was recorded many times. This chain connects TRBV11-2 to TRBJ2-1; the match to TRBD2 covers 13 bases. This CDR3 is 17 amino acids long. The ends lost 0 bases at V and 4 bases at J; junction bases unmatched: 3. Looked up from germline, CDR1 is SGHAT and CDR2 is FQNNGV. CDR3 DNA: TGTGCCAGCAGCTTAGAATGGACTAGCGGGGGATACAATGAGCAGTTCTTC. This translates into CASSLEWTSGGYNEQFF.

The table lists this clonotype with many counts. V gene TRBV30 combines with J gene TRBJ1-2; D is unclear. Germline CDR1 reads GTSNPN; CDR2 reads SVGIG (reference sequence). V was clipped by 3 bases and J by 4 bases, with 12 bases between them. The CDR3 length is 13 residues. CDR3 loop: CAWRTPAGYGYTF. The CDR3 DNA follows: TGTGCCTGGAGGACACCGGCGGGCTATGGCTACACCTTC.

The J gene is TRBJ2-3, the V gene TRBV11-2, with 7 positions matching TRBD1. This CDR3 is built from 13 residues. Trimming cost V 7 bases and J 5 bases; bases outside gene matches: 6. Germline V lookup: CDR1 SGHAT, CDR2 FQNNGV. Written as DNA, the CDR3 is TGTGCCAGCACGCGACAGGGTCAAGATACGCAGTATTTT. Its translation is CASTRQGQDTQYF.

At least ten counts were recorded for this clonotype. The chain links TRBV12-3 or TRBV12-4 to TRBJ2-2; TRBD2 matches at 7 bases. The CDR3 runs 15 residues. The trim removed 7 bases at V and 6 bases at J, leaving 11 bases unmatched. CDR3 sequence (DNA): TGTGCCAGCACAGGCGCTAGCGGTACTGCCGGGGAGCTGTTTTTT. Translation: CASTGASGTAGELFF.

This clonotype occurred many times. The rearrangement joins TRBV18 to TRBJ1-5, with D unresolved. CDR1 is KGHSH, CDR2 LQKENI, per germline. This CDR3 has 15 amino acids. V lost 1 base to trimming and J lost 2 bases, with 9 bases between them. The CDR3 DNA sequence: TGTGCCAGCTCACCACAGGGTCGGGGCAATCAGCCCCAGCATTTT. Protein: CASSPQGRGNQPQHF.

This clonotype was found once. Given a much more abundant clone one base away, this may be a read error. The rearrangement joins TRBV6-2 or TRBV6-3 to TRBJ2-7, with D unclear. The CDR3 contains 13 residues. Germline loops: CDR1 MNHEY, CDR2 SVGEGT. Trimming shortened V by 8 bases and J by 2 bases, and 13 bases separated the two germline ends. CDR3 in DNA: TGTGCCAGCGGCGACTGGGCACCCTACGAGCAGTACTTC. This translates into CASGDWAPYEQYF.

The sample holds many counts of this clonotype. The chain joins TRBV27 to TRBJ2-7, with 10 bases fitting TRBD1. Germline-derived CDR1 and CDR2 are MNHEY and SMNVEV (reference sequence). Losses at the gene ends were 3 bases for V and 7 bases for J; bases not matched to a gene: 12. The CDR3 is made up of 16 amino acids. The CDR3 is CASSFSRDRGPWEQYF. DNA of the CDR3: TGTGCCAGCAGTTTCTCCCGGGACAGGGGCCCCTGGGAGCAGTACTTC.

Ten or more counts support this clonotype. The chain has TRBV4-1 and TRBJ2-1; unclear D gene. In germline, CDR1 is MGHRA, CDR2 YSYEKL. The germline V and J ends were trimmed by 3 bases and 6 bases, with 15 bases remaining between them. The CDR3 loop spans 15 amino acids. CDR3 amino acids: CASSQGVSIFNEQFF. The CDR3 nucleotides read TGCGCCAGCAGCCAGGGTGTCTCCATCTTCAATGAGCAGTTCTTC.

This clonotype was seen many times. The chain combines TRBV5-6 with TRBJ1-5; D is uncertain. Germline V gives CDR1 SGHDT, CDR2 YYEEEE. The ends were cut back, 2 bases at V and 4 bases at J, with 4 bases in the middle. CDR3 length: 12 amino acids. The CDR3 region has the DNA TGTGCCAGCAGCTTCAGAAATCAGCCCCAGCATTTT. Translated, it gives CASSFRNQPQHF.

This clonotype was picked up many times. This rearrangement joins TRBV12-3 or TRBV12-4 to TRBJ2-1; 8 nucleotides match TRBD2. The CDR3 spans 15 residues. The V gene end was trimmed by 4 bases and the J gene end by 9 bases; junction bases not matched to a gene: 11. The CDR3 region is CASSSSAGGLFEQFF. CDR3 coding DNA: TGTGCCAGCAGTTCCTCTGCGGGGGGCCTCTTTGAGCAGTTCTTC.

This clonotype has at least ten counts. This chain connects TRBV12-3 or TRBV12-4 to TRBJ2-7; possibly TRBD1 or TRBD2 for D (5 bases each). V was pared by 6 bases and J by 4 bases, with 13 bases between. The CDR3 has 13 residues. CDR3 protein: CASRPGGKYEQYF. The CDR3 DNA is TGTGCCAGCAGACCTGGGGGAAAGTACGAGCAGTACTTC.

This clonotype has at least ten counts. This chain connects TRBV2 to TRBJ2-1, with TRBD2 matching over 11 bases. CDR1 and CDR2 (germline): SNHLY, FYNNEI. The CDR3 is 15 residues long. The ends lost 5 bases at V and 5 bases at J; junction bases unmatched: 5. As DNA, the CDR3 is TGTGCCAGCAGTATTAGCGGGAGGGCCAACAATGAGCAGTTCTTC. This translates into CASSISGRANNEQFF.

This clonotype was found a few times. The V call is TRBV4-3, the J call TRBJ2-3; no clear D gene. Germline V gives CDR1 LGHNA, CDR2 YSLEER. Trimming took off 1 base at V and 2 bases at J, with 13 bases between the two ends. This CDR3 is 16 amino acids long. The CDR3 loop is CASSQGVSPPTDTQYF. CDR3 coding DNA: TGCGCCAGCAGCCAAGGGGTGAGCCCCCCCACAGATACGCAGTATTTT.